This entry concerns a single T cell receptor (beta chain). What it recognizes is unknown. The data belong to a study of beta chain features in type 1 diabetes. Sequencing targeted expressed TCRB transcripts, as all isolated RNA had been reverse transcribed. Using immunoSEQ multiplex PCR, the repertoire was profiled, and TCRdb retains in-frame clones only, with some absent. This sample has under 350,000 clones, with approximately 24% found just once. Overall study findings and caveats: Using cDNA template may skew counts toward highly expressing activated cells. Shorter TCRB CDR3s, moderately but significantly so, marked every one of the four CD4+ subsets in Type 1 diabetes patients.

This TCR was recovered from a woman aged 25 to 39 with type 1 diabetes. Sequencing used naive CD4+ T cells from blood.

CDR3 loop: CASSREQGGANTGELFF. CDR3 in DNA: TGTGCCAGCAGCCGAGAGCAGGGAGGCGCGAACACCGGGGAGCTGTTTTTT. This chain links TRBV11-2 with TRBJ2-2, with D tentatively TRBD2 (6 bases). This CDR3 is 17 amino acids long. Germline-derived CDR1 and CDR2 are SGHAT and FQNNGV. Trimming left V 5 bases short and J 0 bases short, with 16 bases between.